One sample yielded the 31 T cell receptor beta chains listed below, sequenced in a study of regulatory T cells in long-lasting Graves disease. Described time point: newly diagnosed GD, antithyroid drugs for less than 3 months. Following extraction of RNA from PBMCs, that RNA was used to make the TCR library. The authors built TCR beta libraries using iRepertoire HTBI primers and Arm-PCR of CDR3 regions. One entry per CDR3 protein results from TCRdb running MiXCR on the multiplex PCR reads. The data hold under 800,000 distinct CDR3 sequences, with approximately 15% observed a single time. This same sample was also part of a study on T cells in Graves' hyperthyroidism and ophthalmopathy.

The source material was peripheral blood mononuclear cells (PBMCs), sampled at new diagnosis, from a patient treated with antithyroid drugs. The source of these receptors is a woman aged 25 to 45 with Graves disease.

Many counts were recorded for this clonotype. The chain combines TRBV2 with TRBJ2-7; 10 bases agree with TRBD1. With 4 bases clipped from V and 4 bases from J, the junction kept 4 bases outside the gene matches. The CDR3 has 14 residues. Germline CDR1 SNHLY, CDR2 FYNNEI. The CDR3 DNA reads TGTGCCAGCAGTGGGGACAGGGGTTTTTACGAGCAGTACTTC. Translating gives CASSGDRGFYEQYF.

This clonotype was detected only once. The chain couples TRBV24-1 to TRBJ2-6, with D possibly matching TRBD1 (5 bases). The germline V gene has CDR1 KGHDR and CDR2 SFDVKD. Trimming took 0 bases from V and 2 from J, leaving 13 bases between them. There are 18 residues in the CDR3. CDR3 region: CATSDLPGSKPGANVLTF. CDR3 bases: TGTGCCACCAGTGATTTGCCAGGGTCTAAACCTGGGGCCAACGTCCTGACTTTC.

The sample holds many counts of this clonotype. This CDR3 reads CASNPLEGSEAFF. Here the CDR3 DNA reads TGTGCCAGCAATCCTCTCGAGGGCTCTGAAGCTTTCTTT. The chain couples TRBV28 to TRBJ1-1; D gene uncertain. CDR3 length: 13 amino acids. V was shortened by 7 bases and J by 6 bases, with 15 bases between the two germline ends. CDR1 is MDHEN, CDR2 SYDVKM, per germline. Filled out from reference TRBV28 and TRBJ1-1, the complete variable domain reads DVKVTQSSRYLVKRTGEKVFLECVQDMDHENMFWYRQDPGLGLRLIYFSYDVKMKEKGDIPEGYSVSREKKERFSLILESASTNQTSMYLCASNPLEGSEAFFGQGTRLTVV.

This clonotype was seen repeatedly, ten times or more. The chain links TRBV10-3 to TRBJ2-7; D not resolved. Germline assignment: CDR1 ENHRY and CDR2 SYGVKD. The CDR3 has 12 amino acids. V was clipped by 7 bases and J by 5 bases, with 12 bases between them. The CDR3 reads CAIKTPLHEQYF. DNA of the CDR3: TGTGCCATCAAGACTCCCCTCCACGAGCAGTACTTC.

V and J are TRBV7-2 and TRBJ2-1, with 10 nucleotides matching TRBD2. The CDR3 has 16 residues. The V gene's germline CDR1 is SGHTA and CDR2 FQGNSA. J lost 7 bases, V lost 2 bases, and 8 bases had no gene match. Here the CDR3 reads CASSLLLAGLRNEQFF. CDR3 coding DNA: TGTGCCAGCAGCTTATTACTAGCGGGATTAAGGAATGAGCAGTTCTTC.

The V and J genes are TRBV27 and TRBJ1-5; TRBD1 matches at 7 bases. V shed 6 bases and J 3 bases; nucleotides not matched to a gene: 11. Looked up from germline, CDR1 is MNHEY and CDR2 is SMNVEV (reference sequence). CDR3 length: 16 amino acids. CDR3 DNA sequence: TGTGCCAGCAGCCCCACCAGGGGGATCACCAATCAGCCCCAGCATTTT. Its translation is CASSPTRGITNQPQHF.

Regarding this clonotype: The CDR3 does not end in the conserved phenylalanine or tryptophan, so this is likely a read error. This rearrangement joins TRBV19 to TRBJ1-4; D unresolved. Per germline, CDR1 LNHDA and CDR2 SQIVND (reference sequence). The CDR3 sequence is 16 residues long. V lost 5 bases, J lost 0 bases, and 13 bases lay in between. The CDR3 loop is CASSVGRIATNEKLFI. CDR3 coding DNA: TGTGCCAGTAGTGTCGGCCGGATTGCAACTAATGAAAAACTGTTTATT.

The gene calls are TRBV5-1 and TRBJ2-7; 10 bases fit TRBD2. CDR3 size: 13 residues. Germline loops: CDR1 SGHRS, CDR2 YFSETQ. V shed 9 bases, J shed 5 bases, and the junction held 8 bases outside the gene matches. The CDR3 here is CATSAGGTDEQYF. As DNA, the CDR3 is TGCGCCACCTCAGCGGGAGGGACTGACGAGCAGTACTTC. The full variable domain, rest sourced from reference TRBV5-1 and TRBJ2-7, is KAGVTQTPRYLIKTRGQQVTLSCSPISGHRSVSWYQQTPGQGLQFLFEYFSETQRNKGNFPGRFSGRQFSNSRSEMNVSTLELGDSALYLCATSAGGTDEQYFGPGTRLTVT.

The chain has TRBV6-1 and TRBJ1-5; 8 bases agree with TRBD1. Germline assignment: CDR1 MNHNS and CDR2 SASEGT. The J segment lost 7 bases and the V segment lost 6 bases, leaving 5 bases of the junction unmatched. The CDR3 has 13 residues. The CDR3 spells CASSLGQAQPQHF. The CDR3 nucleotides read TGTGCCAGCAGCTTGGGACAGGCGCAGCCCCAGCATTTT.

The sample holds a few counts of this clonotype. This chain connects TRBV7-9 to TRBJ2-7, with 13 bases lining up with TRBD2. This CDR3 is 20 amino acids long. With V trimmed by 4 bases and J by 2 bases, 17 bases remained unmatched. Looked up from germline, CDR1 is SEHNR and CDR2 is FQNEAQ (reference sequence). CDR3 DNA: TGTGCCAGCAGCTCGGGACAGGCTCGTAGGACTAGCGGGAGCGCCTACGAGCAGTACTTC. Encoded protein: CASSSGQARRTSGSAYEQYF. Together with reference TRBV7-9 and TRBJ2-7, the CDR3 gives the full variable domain: DTGVSQNPRHKITKRGQNVTFRCDPISEHNRLYWYRQTLGQGPEFLTYFQNEAQLEKSRLLSDRFSAERPKGSFSTLEIQRTEQGDSAMYLCASSSGQARRTSGSAYEQYFGPGTRLTVT.

There are a few counts of this clonotype. The chain carries TRBV18 and TRBJ2-7, with D perhaps TRBD1 (6 bases). Trimming removed 2 bases from V and 5 bases from J, with 13 bases in between. The CDR3 consists of 14 residues. Germline values: CDR1 KGHSH, CDR2 LQKENI. This CDR3 reads CASSPIQGSHEQYF. CDR3 nucleotide sequence: TGTGCCAGCTCACCAATACAGGGATCCCACGAGCAGTACTTC.

This clonotype showed up many times. CDR3 residues: CASSLTEYSNQPQHF. CDR3 nucleotides: TGTGCCAGCAGTTTGACAGAGTATAGCAATCAGCCCCAGCATTTT. The rearrangement joins TRBV2 to TRBJ1-5, with a tentative D call TRBD1 (5 bases). This CDR3 is 15 amino acids long. V lost 5 bases and J lost 0, with 11 bases in between. Germline V CDR1 and CDR2: SNHLY, FYNNEI.

The table lists this clonotype with a few counts. The rearrangement links TRBV18 to TRBJ2-3; maybe TRBD1 (5 bases). This CDR3 has 16 residues. Germline loops: CDR1 KGHSH, CDR2 LQKENI. Between the trimmed V and J ends, which lost 0 bases and 0 bases, there was a span of 10 bases. The CDR3 nucleotides read TGTGCCAGCTCACCACCCTATAGGGGAAGCACAGATACGCAGTATTTT. Its protein product is CASSPPYRGSTDTQYF.

This clonotype has just a few counts. The chain employs TRBV19 and TRBJ2-3, with 8 bases that match TRBD2. This CDR3 is built from 15 residues. The V and J ends lost 4 bases and 1 base, in that order; junction bases with no gene match: 4. Germline lookup yields CDR1 LNHDA and CDR2 SQIVND (reference sequence). The CDR3 here is CASSTLLAGTDTQYF. CDR3 bases: TGTGCCAGTAGTACCTTACTAGCGGGCACAGATACGCAGTATTTT.

This clonotype appeared a few times. The V gene is TRBV20-1, the J gene TRBJ2-1; weak D call: TRBD2 (6 bases). CDR3 size: 14 residues. Trimming removed 6 bases from V and 8 bases from J, with 20 bases in between. In germline, CDR1 is DFQATT, CDR2 SNEGSKA (reference sequence). This chain's CDR3 is CSASPGLPHHEQFF. CDR3 coding DNA: TGCAGTGCCAGTCCCGGACTACCCCACCATGAGCAGTTCTTC.

The genes are TRBV6-1 and TRBJ2-7, with 9 bases lining up with TRBD2. The CDR3 contains 17 residues. The germline V gene encodes CDR1 MNHNS and CDR2 SASEGT. Trimming at V came to 8 bases and at J to 5 bases, leaving 19 bases not matched to a gene. The CDR3 sequence is CASPPPGLAGKVDEQYF. In DNA, the CDR3 is TGTGCCAGCCCCCCCCCGGGGCTAGCGGGAAAGGTCGACGAGCAGTACTTC.

This clonotype was seen many times. The J gene is TRBJ1-2, the V gene TRBV19, with D tentatively TRBD1 (5 bases). The germline V gene encodes CDR1 LNHDA and CDR2 SQIVND (reference sequence). V dropped 5 bases and J dropped 2 bases, with 9 bases sitting between them. The CDR3 is 13 amino acids. In DNA, the CDR3 is TGTGCCAGTAGTCCCGAGGGGAACTATGGCTACACCTTC. Residues: CASSPEGNYGYTF.

This clonotype was seen more than once but under ten times. The V gene is TRBV5-4, the J gene TRBJ2-5; D might be TRBD1 or TRBD2, each matching 7 bases. V gave up 0 bases and J gave up 9 bases, with 18 bases separating them. There are 15 residues in the CDR3. Germline V gene data show CDR1 as SGHNT and CDR2 as YYREEE (reference sequence). The CDR3 here is CASSLGPPGGESQYF. CDR3 coding DNA: TGTGCCAGCAGCTTGGGACCCCCAGGGGGGGAGTCCCAGTACTTC. Drawing the rest from reference TRBV5-4 and TRBJ2-5, the complete variable domain is ETGVTQSPTHLIKTRGQQVTLRCSSQSGHNTVSWYQQALGQGPQFIFQYYREEENGRGNFPPRFSGLQFPNYSSELNVNALELDDSALYLCASSLGPPGGESQYFGPGTRLLVL.

V usage is TRBV9 and J usage is TRBJ2-4; possibly TRBD1 for D (7 bases). V lost 4 bases and J lost 8, with 13 bases in between. CDR1 and CDR2 from the germline V gene are SGDLS and YYNGEE. The CDR3 consists of 13 residues. CDR3 protein: CASSLDREDIQYF. The CDR3, as DNA: TGTGCCAGCAGCCTCGACAGGGAGGACATTCAGTACTTC.

Of note for this clonotype: Since a much larger clone is just one base distant, this may be a read error. The chain employs TRBV27 and TRBJ2-3; D uncertain. V shed 5 bases and J shed 2 bases, with 14 bases lying between them. The CDR3 contains 15 residues. Germline loops: CDR1 MNHEY, CDR2 SMNVEV (reference sequence). CDR3 nucleotides: TGTGCCAGCAGTCTTCTGGTCACGAACACAGATACGCAGTATTTT. It yields the protein CASSLLVTNTDTQYF.

As regards this clonotype: The junction does not match germline at one end; this may be a read error. V usage is TRBV28 and J usage is TRBJ2-7, with D possibly matching TRBD2 (6 bases). This CDR3 spans 16 amino acids. The germline gives CDR1 MDHEN, CDR2 SYDVKM. CDR3 amino acids: CVSSFRGAVRENEQYF. The CDR3 DNA sequence: TGTGTCAGCAGTTTTCGCGGGGCTGTCAGGGAAAACGAGCAGTACTTC.

This clonotype was seen ten or more times. V and J are TRBV13 and TRBJ2-5, with 13 nucleotides matching TRBD2. Germline V gene sequence: CDR1 PRHDT, CDR2 FYEKMQ (reference sequence). V shed 4 bases, J shed 4 bases, and the junction held 12 bases outside the gene matches. The CDR3 consists of 18 residues. This CDR3 is CASSSIGLAGEGRETQYF. The CDR3 nucleotides are TGTGCCAGCAGCTCGATTGGACTAGCGGGAGAGGGCAGAGAGACCCAGTACTTC. The full variable domain, in which reference TRBV13 and TRBJ2-5 provide the parts outside the CDR3, is AAGVIQSPRHLIKEKRETATLKCYPIPRHDTVYWYQQGPGQDPQFLISFYEKMQSDKGSIPDRFSAQQFSDYHSELNMSSLELGDSALYFCASSSIGLAGEGRETQYFGPGTRLLVL.

In the case of this clonotype: A read error may account for a junction end that differs from germline. V and J are TRBV29-1 and TRBJ2-6; the D gene is possibly TRBD1 (5 bases). Germline V gene lookup returns CDR1 SQVTM and CDR2 ANQGSEA. This CDR3 is 14 amino acids long. The chain's CDR3 is CSVEGAPGASVLTF. In DNA form, the CDR3 reads TGCAGCGTTGAAGGCGCCCCTGGGGCCAGCGTCCTGACTTTC.

This chain joins TRBV12-5 and TRBJ2-3, with D unclear. Looked up from germline, CDR1 is LGHNT and CDR2 is FRNRAP. V was shortened by 6 bases and J by 8 bases, with 12 bases between the two germline ends. This CDR3 has 12 residues. The CDR3 region has the DNA TGTGCTAGTGGAAACGTTTTGGGTACGCAGTATTTT. Translation gives CASGNVLGTQYF.

On this clonotype: A much larger clone lies one base from this, so it may be a read error. The V call is TRBV7-2, the J call TRBJ2-1; 9 nucleotides line up with TRBD2. This CDR3 region has 14 residues. Germline-derived CDR1 and CDR2 are SGHTA and FQGNSA. CDR3 sequence: CGSSRLADYNEQFF. As DNA, the CDR3 is TGTGGCAGCAGTAGACTAGCGGATTACAATGAGCAGTTCTTC.

Points on this clonotype: The conserved final phenylalanine or tryptophan is absent from the CDR3, which likely points to a read error. The chain couples TRBV6-2 or TRBV6-3 to TRBJ2-7; tentatively, D is TRBD1 (6 bases). V was trimmed by 11 bases and J by 4 bases, leaving 21 bases between them. The CDR3 spans 14 residues. Germline assignment: CDR1 MNHEY and CDR2 SVGEGT. CDR3 nucleotides: TGTGCCCCCAGGTGGCTGGGGGCCTTATACGAGCAGTACTCC. It is translated as CAPRWLGALYEQYS.

This clonotype has a count of ten or more. The chain links TRBV28 to TRBJ2-7; D is ambiguous. Between the trimmed V and J ends, which lost 4 bases and 5 bases, there was a span of 9 bases. Germline V CDR1 and CDR2: MDHEN, SYDVKM. The CDR3 consists of 12 residues. As DNA, the CDR3 is TGTGCCAGCAGTTCCCATTTTGACGAGCAGTACTTC. As protein: CASSSHFDEQYF.

This clonotype came up a few times. The chain is built from TRBV7-2 and TRBJ1-2, with D maybe TRBD1 (5 bases). CDR3 length: 14 residues. V was clipped by 5 bases and J by 6 bases, with 16 bases between them. Germline loops: CDR1 SGHTA, CDR2 FQGNSA. The CDR3 DNA reads as TGTGCCAGCAGCCTCGGAAGCTCGGGGGATGGCTACACCTTC. This codes for CASSLGSSGDGYTF.

V and J are TRBV20-1 and TRBJ2-7; 8 bases agree with TRBD2. Germline V CDR1 and CDR2: DFQATT, SNEGSKA (reference sequence). The CDR3 is 16 residues long. Trimming removed 8 bases from V and 5 bases from J; junction bases left unmatched: 20. The CDR3 region has the DNA TGCAGTCCCCGAGGTCCGGGAGGGCCAACAACCCACGAGCAGTACTTC. This encodes CSPRGPGGPTTHEQYF.

This clonotype appeared many times. V gene TRBV18 combines with J gene TRBJ1-1; D is unclear. This CDR3 is built from 15 residues. The V gene's germline CDR1 is KGHSH and CDR2 LQKENI. The germline V and J ends were trimmed by 6 bases and 0 bases, with 14 bases remaining between them. In DNA, the CDR3 is TGTGCCAGCTCGCCTTTGGACGGAATGAACACTGAAGCTTTCTTT. It translates to CASSPLDGMNTEAFF.

This clonotype was recorded at least ten times. The CDR3 region has the DNA TGTGCCAGCAGTTTATATCAGTCGAGCAATCAGCCCCAGCATTTT. This encodes CASSLYQSSNQPQHF. V and J are TRBV28 and TRBJ1-5, with D uncertain. This CDR3 contains 15 residues. The germline gives CDR1 MDHEN, CDR2 SYDVKM. V was shortened by 1 base and J by 1 base, with 8 bases between the two germline ends.